Listed below are T cell receptor beta chains from one sample, sequenced in a study of cytomegalovirus exposure and HLA in healthy donors. Sequencing used immunoSEQ multiplex PCR; TCRdb keeps in-frame clones, though not all of them. In the table there are fewer than 150,000 clones, around 78% of which are singletons. Sequencing used PBMCs. Receptor source: a woman aged 40 to 49 in good health and CMV-seropositive. Both conserved end residues are trimmed from each CDR3. The order of the fields is V gene, CDR3 protein.

V: TRBV5-1
CDR3: ASSLGGTGVHNEQF

V: TRBV11-2
CDR3: ASSPNAGTVNTEAF

V: TRBV5-1
CDR3: ASSPTGGQAYEQY

V: TRBV11-2
CDR3: ASSRQTSDPEQF

V: TRBV19
CDR3: ASSSGTSVFEQF

V: TRBV18
CDR3: ASSPPSAGELF

V: TRBV13
CDR3: ASSFRGNTEAF

V: TRBV2
CDR3: ASRLGLNNEQF

V: TRBV19
CDR3: ASKGGGYT

V: TRBV18
CDR3: ASSRFDRSGNQPQH

V: TRBV5-6
CDR3: ATQARVGGYT

V: TRBV5-1
CDR3: ASSLGRGGETQY

V: TRBV5-4
CDR3: ASSPQRGEKLF

V: TRBV30
CDR3: AWSRTGNNSPLH

V: TRBV5-1
CDR3: ASSLSQGSTDTQY

V: TRBV10-3
CDR3: AIRGTSGSLLRNEQF

V: TRBV5-6
CDR3: ASSFLVRQRADGELF

V: TRBV6-6
CDR3: ASTRGGRFTEAF

V: TRBV5-1
CDR3: ASSFSGTGEETQY

V: TRBV7-9
CDR3: ASSFGTSGLDTQY

V: TRBV6-1
CDR3: ASRGLAGNEQF

V: TRBV4-2
CDR3: ASSHGLAGGSGEQY

V: TRBV7-6
CDR3: ASSPGGLAGVNEQF

V: TRBV6-5
CDR3: ASRPGLQETQY

V: TRBV5-1
CDR3: ASSSYRGRDTQY

V: TRBV19
CDR3: ASRRFGNYGYT

V: TRBV5-1
CDR3: ASSLASTANYGYT

V: TRBV5-1
CDR3: ASSLAPGSEEKLF

V: TRBV18
CDR3: ASSPRGTGTVGNTEAF

V: TRBV9
CDR3: ATGSGYGYT

V: TRBV19
CDR3: ASSIGGAGTEAF

V: TRBV7-2
CDR3: ASSITGWQQY

V: TRBV5-5
CDR3: ASSWGASGREQF

V: TRBV7-2
CDR3: ASSLGQVTDTQY

V: TRBV5-1
CDR3: ASSFGTNYNEQF

V: TRBV6-1
CDR3: ASRATSGNLNEQF

V: TRBV7-3
CDR3: ASSSDSYTEAF

V: TRBV29-1
CDR3: SVWGQGNNEQF

V: TRBV5-1
CDR3: ASSLGGVDSGNTIY

V: TRBV7-8
CDR3: ASSKGRDSGNTIY

V: TRBV5-5
CDR3: ASSRGQGSNTGELF

V: TRBV5-5
CDR3: ASSLTVRGVGQPQH

V: TRBV5-4
CDR3: ASSSTGFQETQY

V: TRBV7-9
CDR3: ASSLNTGGSGYT

V: TRBV11-2
CDR3: ASSFPARLENTGELF

V: TRBV7-9
CDR3: ASSSGTGGWAQY

V: TRBV7-2
CDR3: ASSPGRGPGEQY

V: TRBV4-2
CDR3: ASSQIATDTQY

V: TRBV5-8
CDR3: ASSPAWRANYEQY